This T cell receptor beta chain was documented in a study of early stage breast cancer tumors. In the study overall: The ER+/PR+/HER2- tumors included roughly eight ductal and four lobular carcinomas.

The repertoire was sequenced with immunoSEQ multiplex PCR; TCRdb's copy has only in-frame clones and lacks some. In the table there are about 7,900 clones, approximately 66% of which are singletons. Germline CDR1 is SNHLY and CDR2 is FYNNEI. The CDR3 covers 15 residues. Trimming removed 6 bases from V and 7 bases from J, with 16 bases in between. The study's findings and limits: Compared with adjacent normal breast, tumors showed about 2.5-fold denser, more clonal T cells. Commonly generated sequences made up most enriched TCRB sequences shared between patients.

Regarding this clone: Its specificity is unknown.

Roughly 19-50 mg of tissue was diced for each tumor. Sequenced sample: breast tumor tissue. The J gene is TRBJ1-6, the V gene TRBV2; no clear D. The sequence was obtained from an older person with breast cancer. CDR3 sequence (DNA): TGTGCCAGCAGCAGACTGGAGGTTGGGAATTCACCCCTCCACTTT. It encodes CASSRLEVGNSPLHF.